One and the same sample provided the 13 T cell receptor beta chains below, sequenced in a study of T-cell reconstitution after alpha-beta-depleted transplantation in children. Library preparation (for TCRbeta) was performed with unique molecular identifiers. TCRdb called the PCR reads again in MiXCR, with one record for every CDR3 protein. The repertoire holds about 460,000 distinct CDR3 sequences, with around 13% as singletons. The sequences come from PBMCs from the stem cell graft donor, collected from the stem cell graft. The receptors derive from a human donor who donated a stem cell graft to a child with combined immunodeficiency.

The V and J genes are TRBV14 and TRBJ2-3, with D perhaps being TRBD1 or TRBD2 (5 bases each). This CDR3 region has 18 residues. Trimming removed 0 bases from V and 1 base from J, with 17 bases in between. Per the germline V gene, CDR1 is SGHDN and CDR2 is FVKESK. The CDR3 DNA sequence: TGTGCCAGCAGCCAAGAAATCTACCGGGGCTGGGGCACAGATACGCAGTATTTT. Amino acid sequence: CASSQEIYRGWGTDTQYF.

V usage is TRBV4-1 and J usage is TRBJ2-1, with D possibly TRBD2 on 5 matching bases. The CDR3 sequence is 15 residues long. CDR1 is MGHRA and CDR2 is YSYEKL in the germline V gene. The V end lost 1 base, the J end lost 4 bases, and 11 bases lay between the germline ends. In DNA, the CDR3 is TGCGCCAGCAGCCAAGGGACTGGGGATTACAATGAGCAGTTCTTC. It codes for CASSQGTGDYNEQFF.

This clonotype appeared a few times. The rearrangement joins TRBV7-9 to TRBJ2-3; D is undetermined. This CDR3 comprises 14 residues. CDR1 and CDR2 from the germline V gene are SEHNR and FQNEAQ (reference sequence). V lost 3 bases, J lost 4 bases, and 11 bases lay in between. The CDR3 sequence is CASSFVLGADTQYF. The CDR3 DNA reads TGTGCCAGCAGCTTTGTCCTTGGAGCAGATACGCAGTATTTT.

The chain is built from TRBV29-1 and TRBJ2-7; unclear D gene. V was shortened by 0 bases and J by 5 bases, with 8 bases between the two germline ends. The CDR3 has 12 residues. CDR1 SQVTM and CDR2 ANQGSEA come from the germline V gene. This CDR3 is CSVEDRSNEQYF. The CDR3 DNA follows: TGCAGCGTTGAAGATCGGTCCAACGAGCAGTACTTC.

This clonotype was counted many times. DNA of the CDR3: TGTGCCAGCAAGGGAGACACTCACTACGAGCAGTACTTC. As protein: CASKGDTHYEQYF. The chain combines TRBV21-1 with TRBJ2-7; the table's D call of TRBD2 was not tested on the DNA. TRBV21-1 is listed as a pseudogene. The CDR3 runs to 13 residues.

This clonotype was seen only a few times. The chain recombines TRBV18 with TRBJ2-6; D perhaps matches TRBD1 (5 bases). The V end was cut by 4 bases, the J end by 0 bases, with 13 bases between. The CDR3 covers 17 residues. Germline CDR1 and CDR2: KGHSH and LQKENI. CDR3 DNA sequence: TGTGCCAGCTCACGCGGACACTTAGCCTCTGGGGCCAACGTCCTGACTTTC. Its translation: CASSRGHLASGANVLTF.

This CDR3 is CASQDQETQYF. The CDR3, as DNA: TGTGCCAGCCAGGACCAAGAGACCCAGTACTTC. V gene TRBV11-2 combines with J gene TRBJ2-5; D gene uncertain. Trimming took off 8 bases at V and 0 bases at J, with 4 bases between the two ends. The CDR3 contains 11 residues. Per germline, CDR1 SGHAT and CDR2 FQNNGV.

The J gene is TRBJ2-5, the V gene TRBV11-2; a possible D gene is TRBD2 (6 bases). Germline V gives CDR1 SGHAT, CDR2 FQNNGV. The CDR3 runs to 17 residues. V was clipped by 3 bases and J by 1 base, with 18 bases between them. Here the CDR3 reads CASSFSSRGTLQETQYF. In nucleotides, the CDR3 is TGTGCCAGCAGCTTTTCTTCCCGGGGGACCCTCCAAGAGACCCAGTACTTC.

This clonotype was recorded many times. V gene TRBV10-3 combines with J gene TRBJ2-3; D perhaps matches TRBD1 (6 bases). This CDR3 contains 15 residues. The germline V gene encodes CDR1 ENHRY and CDR2 SYGVKD. Trimming left V 4 bases short and J 3 bases short, with 14 bases between. CDR3 amino acids: CAISAGRTDTDTQYF. The CDR3, as DNA: TGTGCCATCAGTGCGGGGCGGACAGATACAGATACGCAGTATTTT.

This clonotype was counted ten times or more. DNA for the CDR3: TGTGCCAGCAGCCAAGATCGGGTTGGACTAACCTACGAGCAGTACTTC. This encodes CASSQDRVGLTYEQYF. J is TRBJ2-7 and V is TRBV14, with a possible D match to TRBD2 (6 bases). The CDR3 consists of 16 residues. V was pared by 0 bases and J by 2 bases, with 14 bases between. Germline CDR1 reads SGHDN; CDR2 reads FVKESK.

This clonotype was detected only a few times. The CDR3 loop is CASSMGVNTEAFF. The CDR3 DNA reads TGTGCCAGCAGTATGGGGGTGAACACTGAAGCTTTCTTT. The chain combines TRBV28 with TRBJ1-1, with a weak D call TRBD1 (5 bases). CDR1 and CDR2 (germline): MDHEN, SYDVKM. Between the trimmed V and J ends, which lost 5 bases and 0 bases, there was a span of 7 bases. The CDR3 covers 13 residues.

In its sample, this clonotype was seen many times. As DNA, the CDR3 is TGTGCCATCAGTGAGAGTGGTACTGGAGAGACCCAGTACTTC. Its translation is CAISESGTGETQYF. The chain employs TRBV10-3 and TRBJ2-5, with D hard to call. The ends were cut back, 2 bases at V and 4 bases at J, with 11 bases in the middle. Germline values: CDR1 ENHRY, CDR2 SYGVKD. There are 14 residues in the CDR3.

This clonotype has just a few counts. The chain links TRBV4-3 to TRBJ2-1; 9 bases agree with TRBD2. The germline gives CDR1 LGHNA, CDR2 YSLEER. This CDR3 has 16 amino acids. The V gene end was trimmed by 3 bases and the J gene end by 8 bases; junction bases not matched to a gene: 11. The CDR3 region has the DNA TGCGCCAGCAGCCAGGAGGGGCGGGGGGGCCTCGATGAGCAGTTCTTC. Amino acids: CASSQEGRGGLDEQFF.